This paragraph covers one T cell receptor (beta chain) sequence. The entry originates in a study of T cell changes during pregnancy in multiple sclerosis. The V segment lost 4 bases and the J segment 7 bases; nucleotides outside the gene matches: 14. The CDR3 extends over 17 amino acids. CDR1 LNHDA and CDR2 SQIVND come from the germline V gene (reference sequence). The method was immunoSEQ multiplex PCR; TCRdb's version includes in-frame clones alone and lacks a portion of them. The sample has just under 85,000 clones, roughly 90% seen once. The chain is built from TRBV19 and TRBJ2-7; 12 bases agree with TRBD1. The TCR comes from a female donor with multiple sclerosis, enrolled in a pregnancy study. The source material was peripheral blood, sampled in the first trimester of pregnancy. CDR3 amino acids: CASSSLSVGTGGWEQYF. CDR3 DNA sequence: TGTGCCAGTAGTAGCCTATCCGTCGGGACAGGGGGCTGGGAGCAGTACTTC.